Given below is one T cell receptor beta chain in context. Its antigen remains unknown. These data come from a study of OX40 agonist ivuxolimab in advanced cancers. Study at large: The patients received agonistic anti-OX40 (CD134) antibody ivuxolimab. Among those enrolled, mean age was about 60 years (range about 23 to 80) and over 70% were male.

TCRdb's table, derived via immunoSEQ multiplex PCR, lists solely in-frame clones and lacks some. Of about 18,000 clones listed, 70% to 90% are singletons. Study-wide results and limits: Among the lowest peripheral clonal expansion occurred in 0.1-3.0 mg/kg partial responders.

Autoimmune disease history or systemic immunosuppression barred patients. The material sequenced was CD4+ or CD8+ T cells sorted from blood, taken in a trial of the OX40 agonist ivuxolimab. The TCR was taken from an adult with an advanced solid tumor such as melanoma, head and neck, liver or kidney cancer.

CDR3 sequence: CASSGSPDSLNEAFF. The CDR3 DNA reads as TGTGCCAGCAGTGGGTCCCCGGACAGCCTCAATGAAGCTTTCTTT. The genes are TRBV6-1 and TRBJ1-1; a possible D gene is TRBD1 (6 bases). This CDR3 contains 15 residues. CDR1 and CDR2 from the germline V gene are MNHNS and SASEGT. The V end was cut by 4 bases, the J end by 7 bases, with 19 bases between.